The 20 T cell receptor beta chains reported below all come from one sample, sequenced in a study of cytomegalovirus exposure and HLA in healthy donors (dated by TCRdb to 2016 to 2017). The library came from the immunoSEQ multiplex PCR assay. For the multiplex PCR, a mixture combining 60 forward primers for TCR Vbeta segments and 13 reverse primers for TCR Jbeta segments was used. The source is immuneACCESS, and TCRdb retained only in-frame sequences with V and J called. Part of the clones is not carried over; for the studies checked, unresolved V genes explain less than half of this, and the remainder is unexplained. The sample table contains around 150,000 clones; only one count was recorded for 70% to 90% of them. Around 2.4% of the sample comes from the top ten. Sequencing used PBMCs. Receptors were obtained from a man aged 50 to 59 in good health and CMV-seronegative.

This clone has a handful of counts. This rearrangement joins TRBV9 to TRBJ1-1; 9 bases align to TRBD1. Germline values: CDR1 SGDLS, CDR2 YYNGEE. This CDR3 region has 14 residues. Trimming cost V 2 bases and J 4 bases; bases outside gene matches: 3. CDR3 protein: CASSVQQGATEAFF. In DNA, the CDR3 is TGTGCCAGCAGCGTCCAACAGGGGGCCACTGAAGCTTTCTTT.

The chain is built from TRBV5-4 and TRBJ2-2; 9 bases map to TRBD1. V was pared by 5 bases and J by 6 bases, with 8 bases of the junction left unmatched. The CDR3 loop spans 15 amino acids. Germline V gene sequence: CDR1 SGHNT, CDR2 YYREEE (reference sequence). CDR3 amino acids: CASSHVQGAAGELFF. For the CDR3, the DNA is TGTGCCAGCAGTCATGTACAGGGGGCGGCCGGGGAGCTGTTTTTT.

The J gene is TRBJ2-2, the V gene TRBV25-1; unclear D gene. The CDR3 loop spans 13 amino acids. The germline V gene encodes CDR1 MGHDK and CDR2 SYGVNS. Trimming pared 4 bases from V and 5 bases from J, leaving 8 bases between. CDR3 protein: CASSAAGTGELFF. The CDR3 region has the DNA TGTGCCAGCAGTGCCGCCGGGACCGGGGAGCTGTTTTTT.

The J gene is TRBJ2-1, the V gene TRBV14, with D perhaps matching TRBD1 (6 bases). Trimming shortened V by 9 bases and J by 5 bases, and 11 bases separated the two germline ends. Germline values: CDR1 SGHDN, CDR2 FVKESK. There are 12 residues in the CDR3. The CDR3 bases are TGTGCCAGTCGGAACAGGGACAATGAGCAGTTCTTC. This encodes CASRNRDNEQFF.

The genes are TRBV30 and TRBJ1-3, with 7 bases lining up with TRBD1. The length of the CDR3 is 14 residues. The V and J ends lost 1 base and 4 bases, in that order; junction bases with no gene match: 4. Germline assignment: CDR1 GTSNPN and CDR2 SVGIG (reference sequence). DNA of the CDR3: TGTGCCTGGAGTGGGGGGACAGTAGGAAACACCATATATTTT. This encodes CAWSGGTVGNTIYF. The full variable domain, in which reference TRBV30 and TRBJ1-3 provide the parts outside the CDR3, is SQTIHQWPATLVQPVGSPLSLECTVEGTSNPNLYWYRQAAGRGLQLLFYSVGIGQISSEVPQNLSASRPQDRQFILSSKKLLLSDSGFYLCAWSGGTVGNTIYFGEGSWLTVV.

V usage is TRBV6-1 and J usage is TRBJ1-4; 7 nucleotides line up with TRBD1. CDR3 length equals 15 residues. Germline V CDR1 and CDR2: MNHNS, SASEGT. V shed 7 bases and J 6 bases; nucleotides not matched to a gene: 11. The CDR3 loop is CASMRGGGLDEKLFF. CDR3 bases: TGTGCCAGCATGAGAGGGGGCGGACTGGATGAAAAACTGTTTTTT.

V usage is TRBV7-3 and J usage is TRBJ1-2, with D uncertain. CDR1 SGHTA and CDR2 FQGTGA come from the germline V gene. The CDR3 loop spans 14 amino acids. Trimming removed 3 bases from V and 6 bases from J, with 14 bases in between. CDR3 loop: CASSLGGIRDGYTF. The CDR3, as DNA: TGTGCCAGCAGCTTGGGCGGGATACGCGATGGCTACACCTTC.

The chain couples TRBV6-6 to TRBJ2-2; 14 nucleotides agree with TRBD2. Trimming took 10 bases from V and 5 from J; bases not matched to a gene: 3. The CDR3 is 14 amino acids. Per germline, CDR1 MNHNY and CDR2 SVGAGI (reference sequence). The CDR3 spells CATGTSGGTGELFF. The CDR3 DNA is TGTGCCACCGGGACTAGCGGGGGAACCGGGGAGCTGTTTTTT.

The rearrangement links TRBV6-6 to TRBJ2-3, with 12 bases that match TRBD2. V trimming: 5 bases; J trimming: 11 bases; junction bases outside the gene matches: 14. Germline loops: CDR1 MNHNY, CDR2 SVGAGI (reference sequence). The CDR3 has 16 amino acids. CDR3 residues: CASSARLAGGGGGQYF. The DNA of the CDR3 is TGTGCCAGCAGTGCCCGGCTAGCGGGGGGGGGCGGTGGGCAGTATTTT.

The chain employs TRBV12-5 and TRBJ1-2, with 7 bases that match TRBD1. This CDR3 region has 13 residues. V lost 5 bases and J lost 4; bases outside the gene matches: 4. CDR1 is LGHNT and CDR2 is FRNRAP in the germline V gene. CDR3 amino acids: CASGPRTGYGYTF. DNA of the CDR3: TGTGCTAGTGGTCCAAGGACAGGCTATGGCTACACCTTC.

V usage is TRBV19 and J usage is TRBJ1-5, with D maybe TRBD1 (6 bases). This CDR3 spans 15 amino acids. From germline, CDR1 is LNHDA and CDR2 SQIVND (reference sequence). Trimming cost V 0 bases and J 2 bases, with 8 bases left between them. The CDR3: CASSIEGGGNQPQHF. The CDR3 nucleotides read TGTGCCAGTAGTATAGAAGGGGGTGGCAATCAGCCCCAGCATTTT.

The chain links TRBV7-9 to TRBJ1-4; 7 bases line up with TRBD1. Germline trimming cut 6 bases from V and 5 bases from J; bases unmatched to any gene: 3. This CDR3 is 13 amino acids long. Germline V lookup: CDR1 SEHNR, CDR2 FQNEAQ (reference sequence). In DNA form, the CDR3 reads TGTGCCAGCAGGGGACAGCCAAATGAAAAACTGTTTTTT. Its protein is CASRGQPNEKLFF.

The V and J genes are TRBV5-1 and TRBJ2-7; maybe TRBD1 (6 bases). The germline CDR1 and CDR2 sequences are SGHRS and YFSETQ. With 6 bases removed from V and 0 bases from J, the gap between germline ends came to 16 bases. The CDR3 consists of 15 residues. DNA of the CDR3: TGCGCCAGCACCAACGGACAGTCCCTCTCCTACGAGCAGTACTTC. Amino acid sequence: CASTNGQSLSYEQYF.

The gene calls are TRBV5-4 and TRBJ1-1, with TRBD1 as a possible D gene (5 bases). V lost 4 bases to trimming and J lost 5 bases, with 12 bases between them. From germline, CDR1 is SGHNT and CDR2 YYREEE (reference sequence). The CDR3 runs to 13 residues. The CDR3 loop reads CASSLGPGTEAFF. In DNA form, the CDR3 reads TGTGCCAGCAGCCTGGGGCCGGGGACTGAAGCTTTCTTT.

This chain uses TRBV5-8 with TRBJ2-1; no definite D call. This CDR3 comprises 12 residues. The germline CDR1 and CDR2 sequences are SGHTS and YDEGEE. The V and J ends lost 0 bases and 7 bases respectively, with 5 bases between them. The CDR3 loop reads CASSLGPNEQFF. CDR3 sequence (DNA): TGTGCCAGCAGCTTGGGGCCGAATGAGCAGTTCTTC. Drawing the rest from reference TRBV5-8 and TRBJ2-1, the complete variable domain is EAGVTQSPTHLIKTRGQQATLRCSPISGHTSVYWYQQALGLGLQFLLWYDEGEERNRGNFPPRFSGRQFPNYSSELNVNALELEDSALYLCASSLGPNEQFFGPGTRLTVL.

This sequence joins TRBV29-1 and TRBJ2-5, with D perhaps TRBD1 (5 bases). Between the trimmed V and J ends, which lost 4 bases and 6 bases, there was a span of 15 bases. The CDR3 spans 13 residues. The V gene's germline CDR1 is SQVTM and CDR2 ANQGSEA. CDR3 nucleotides: TGCAGCGTTGTTTGGCAGGGCAAAAAGACCCAGTACTTC. Translation gives CSVVWQGKKTQYF.

The chain combines TRBV6-6 with TRBJ2-2, with TRBD1 identical over 8 bases. Germline assignment: CDR1 MNHNY and CDR2 SVGAGI (reference sequence). Trimming at V came to 6 bases and at J to 5 bases, leaving 5 bases not matched to a gene. The CDR3 is 14 amino acids. Written as DNA, the CDR3 is TGTGCCAGCAGGAGAACAGGGGGGACCGGGGAGCTGTTTTTT. Translated: CASRRTGGTGELFF.

V is TRBV2 and J is TRBJ1-1; perhaps TRBD1 as D (5 bases). CDR1 is SNHLY, CDR2 FYNNEI, per germline. V gave up 6 bases and J gave up 0 bases, with 14 bases separating them. The CDR3 runs to 15 residues. The CDR3 DNA reads as TGTGCCAGCAGGGCGGAGGGGATTGTGAACACTGAAGCTTTCTTT. Translating it yields CASRAEGIVNTEAFF. Combining the CDR3 with reference TRBV2 and TRBJ1-1 gives the whole variable domain EPEVTQTPSHQVTQMGQEVILRCVPISNHLYFYWYRQILGQKVEFLVSFYNNEISEKSEIFDDQFSVERPDGSNFTLKIRSTKLEDSAMYFCASRAEGIVNTEAFFGQGTRLTVV.

The table lists this clone with a few counts. The chain employs TRBV5-1 and TRBJ2-3; possible D gene TRBD1, 6 bases. Germline V gives CDR1 SGHRS, CDR2 YFSETQ. This CDR3 has 16 residues. The V and J ends lost 0 bases and 0 bases respectively, with 11 bases between them. DNA of the CDR3: TGCGCCAGCAGCTTGGCTCTTCAGGGGAGCACAGATACGCAGTATTTT. Its protein is CASSLALQGSTDTQYF.

V is TRBV11-3 and J is TRBJ2-7, with 10 positions matching TRBD1. The J segment lost 3 bases and the V segment lost 3 bases, leaving 14 bases of the junction unmatched. The CDR3 has 18 residues. The germline CDR1 and CDR2 sequences are SGHNT and YENEEA. The CDR3 protein is CASSFSGVGTGEGYEQYF. As DNA, the CDR3 is TGTGCCAGCAGCTTTAGTGGTGTGGGGACAGGGGAAGGCTACGAGCAGTACTTC.